The subject of this entry is one T cell receptor (beta chain). Its antigen is not known. This entry belongs to a study of read filtering for tumor transcriptome and immune sequencing. For the study at large: After DNase treatment, RNA was made into whole-transcriptome libraries.

The library was built from about 400 ng RNA with molecular barcoded adaptors for alpha/delta and beta/gamma chains. Each CDR3 protein gets one entry after TCRdb re-called the reads with MiXCR. The sample carries 100,000 to 150,000 distinct CDR3 sequences, over 10% recorded once. Germline CDR1 and CDR2: SGHVS and FNYEAQ. CDR3 length: 15 residues. Trimming took 1 base from V and 3 from J, leaving 11 bases between them. Study-level results: Dropping single-read clonotypes raised IR-seq and RNA-seq shared-clonotype correlation.

This sequence joins TRBV7-6 and TRBJ2-3; D remains ambiguous. The sequencing input was a population of CD138-negative cells sorted from bone marrow. The sequence was collected from a donor at least 40 years old with multiple myeloma. The CDR3 protein is CASSLGSLGTDTQYF. In DNA, the CDR3 is TGTGCCAGCAGCTTAGGATCCCTCGGGACAGATACGCAGTATTTT.